This T cell receptor (beta chain) emerged from a study of control samples from healthy donors and cancer patients. There are 18 residues in the CDR3. Clones were read by immunoSEQ multiplex PCR, and TCRdb kept only the in-frame ones, dropping some. The sample carries about 270,000 clones, about 80% recorded once. This TCR was recovered from a woman in her fifties or sixties with lung cancer. J is TRBJ2-1 and V is TRBV21-1; the D segment call TRBD1 is taken from the table without a DNA check. TRBV21-1 is given as a pseudogene. Specimen: PBMCs. In DNA, the CDR3 is TGTGCCAGCAGCTCGAGCCGGAAAGACAGGCATTCCTACAATGAGCAGTTCTTC. Encoded protein: CASSSSRKDRHSYNEQFF.